Below, 24 T cell receptor beta chains from the same sample are listed, as sequenced in a study of T cell responses to AZD1222 COVID-19 vaccine (dated by TCRdb to the early 2020s). According to the study, the label for this sample's time point signals: baseline before first vaccination. The library was prepared using the immunoSEQ multiplex PCR assay. Held by TCRdb, this immuneACCESS table contains in-frame sequences only and omits some clones. Under half of the omission traces to an unresolved V gene where checked; the cause of the rest is unknown. Recorded for this sample are some 96,000 clones; over 90% of them occurred a single time. The ten most abundant clones make up around 1.7% of the sample. Specimen: peripheral blood, collected on day 0 of AZD1222 vaccination. All receptors derive from an adult in good health.

V and J are TRBV9 and TRBJ2-3, with TRBD2 matching 10 bases. Germline loops: CDR1 SGDLS, CDR2 YYNGEE. CDR3 length equals 14 residues. The V segment lost 6 bases and the J segment 5 bases; nucleotides outside the gene matches: 6. CDR3 DNA sequence: TGTGCCAGCAACCTAGCGGGAGCGGTAGATACGCAGTATTTT. Translation gives CASNLAGAVDTQYF.

J is TRBJ2-1 and V is TRBV28; D may be TRBD1 or TRBD2 (6 bases each). The ends were cut back, 3 bases at V and 7 bases at J, with 19 bases in the middle. Looked up from germline, CDR1 is MDHEN and CDR2 is SYDVKM. This CDR3 is 16 amino acids long. The CDR3 DNA follows: TGTGCCAGCAGTTTGGGACAAGGGACTGCCTTGAATGAGCAGTTCTTC. Its translation is CASSLGQGTALNEQFF.

The CDR3 bases are TGTGCCAGCAGCTTGGACAGGGGGCTCGAGACCCAGTACTTC. It yields the protein CASSLDRGLETQYF. V and J are TRBV7-9 and TRBJ2-5; 11 bases match TRBD1. V was pared by 3 bases and J by 5 bases, with 2 bases of the junction left unmatched. This CDR3 is 14 amino acids long. Germline V lookup: CDR1 SEHNR, CDR2 FQNEAQ (reference sequence).

This CDR3 reads CASSLAGPSSGNTIYF. The DNA of the CDR3 is TGTGCCAGCAGCTTAGCGGGACCGAGCTCTGGAAACACCATATATTTT. The chain has TRBV7-9 and TRBJ1-3, with D possibly matching TRBD1 (5 bases). Trimming pared 0 bases from V and 0 bases from J, leaving 9 bases between. Germline V gene data show CDR1 as SEHNR and CDR2 as FQNEAQ (reference sequence). The length of the CDR3 is 16 residues.

The chain couples TRBV11-2 to TRBJ2-2; D possibly corresponds to TRBD2 (6 bases). This CDR3 has 15 residues. Germline V CDR1 and CDR2: SGHAT, FQNNGV. With 2 bases removed from V and 4 bases from J, the gap between germline ends came to 11 bases. CDR3 in DNA: TGTGCCAGCAGCTTATCCGGGAGAGGCACCGGGGAGCTGTTTTTT. Protein: CASSLSGRGTGELFF.

This clone was seen a single time. This chain links TRBV6-5 with TRBJ1-2; TRBD1 matches 9 bases. Trimming cost V 8 bases and J 3 bases; bases outside gene matches: 4. Germline assignment: CDR1 MNHEY and CDR2 SVGAGI. CDR3 length: 13 amino acids. CDR3 region: CASADRGDYGYTF. Here the CDR3 DNA reads TGTGCCAGCGCAGACAGGGGGGACTATGGCTACACCTTC.

The rearrangement uses TRBV4-1 and TRBJ2-1; tentatively, D is TRBD1 or TRBD2 (5 bases each). Germline assignment: CDR1 MGHRA and CDR2 YSYEKL. V was clipped by 0 bases and J by 15 bases, with 9 bases between them. The CDR3 is 11 amino acids. CDR3 amino acids: CASSQEGRTFF. DNA for the CDR3: TGCGCCAGCAGCCAAGAGGGACGGACGTTCTTC.

The gene calls are TRBV19 and TRBJ2-7; perhaps D is TRBD1 or TRBD2 (6 bases each). The CDR3 sequence is 14 residues long. Germline CDR1 is LNHDA and CDR2 is SQIVND (reference sequence). V lost 1 base and J 3 bases, leaving 10 bases between the germline ends. CDR3 sequence (DNA): TGTGCCAGTAGTATAGGAGGGGGGAGCTACGAGCAGTACTTC. Its protein product is CASSIGGGSYEQYF.

This clone was seen just once. V is TRBV19 and J is TRBJ1-1; 10 bases are shared with TRBD1. This CDR3 spans 14 amino acids. Per the germline V gene, CDR1 is LNHDA and CDR2 is SQIVND (reference sequence). The J segment lost 4 bases and the V segment lost 7 bases, leaving 6 bases of the junction unmatched. The CDR3 nucleotides read TGTGCCAGTACGTCCGGGACAGGGGCCACTGAAGCTTTCTTT. This encodes CASTSGTGATEAFF. Complete variable domain (other parts from reference TRBV19 and TRBJ1-1): DGGITQSPKYLFRKEGQNVTLSCEQNLNHDAMYWYRQDPGQGLRLIYYSQIVNDFQKGDIAEGYSVSREKKESFPLTVTSAQKNPTAFYLCASTSGTGATEAFFGQGTRLTVV.

In nucleotides, the CDR3 is TGTGCCAGCAGGCGCAGCAGGCACCCTCTCCACTTT. Amino acid sequence: CASRRSRHPLHF. J is TRBJ1-6 and V is TRBV6-5; no clear D. The germline V and J ends were trimmed by 6 bases and 16 bases, with 16 bases remaining between them. Germline CDR1 is MNHEY and CDR2 is SVGAGI. CDR3 size: 12 residues.

CDR3: CASSKADGRDGYTF. DNA for the CDR3: TGTGCCAGCAGCAAAGCGGACGGGAGGGATGGCTACACCTTC. The rearrangement joins TRBV7-9 to TRBJ1-2; D remains ambiguous. V was clipped by 5 bases and J by 6 bases, with 16 bases between them. In germline, CDR1 is SEHNR, CDR2 FQNEAQ (reference sequence). CDR3 length: 14 amino acids.

This clone was picked up one time. At the DNA level, this CDR3 is encoded by other sequences in the same sample as well. The rearrangement joins TRBV5-1 to TRBJ2-7; TRBD1 matches at 8 bases. Germline CDR1 SGHRS, CDR2 YFSETQ. J was trimmed by 0 bases and V by 4 bases; bases with no gene match: 3. The CDR3 is made up of 14 amino acids. The CDR3 DNA sequence: TGCGCCAGCAGCCTACAGGGGGACTCCTACGAGCAGTACTTC. Protein: CASSLQGDSYEQYF.

This sequence joins TRBV5-1 and TRBJ1-1; D is possibly TRBD1 (5 bases). V lost 0 bases to trimming and J lost 4 bases, with 7 bases between them. Germline CDR1 reads SGHRS; CDR2 reads YFSETQ. The CDR3 spans 13 residues. The CDR3 sequence: CASSLAGFTEAFF. The CDR3 region has the DNA TGCGCCAGCAGCTTGGCAGGGTTCACTGAAGCTTTCTTT.

V and J are TRBV27 and TRBJ1-2; D remains ambiguous. The CDR3 has 13 amino acids. Trimming stripped 3 bases from V and 4 bases from J, with 9 bases between. Germline CDR1 and CDR2: MNHEY and SMNVEV (reference sequence). CDR3 sequence reads: CASSFRSLYGYTF. The CDR3 bases are TGTGCCAGCAGTTTCAGGTCCCTCTATGGCTACACCTTC.

The chain recombines TRBV7-6 with TRBJ2-2; 7 positions agree with TRBD1. Germline V gene sequence: CDR1 SGHVS, CDR2 FNYEAQ. CDR3 length: 15 amino acids. V trimming: 4 bases; J trimming: 6 bases; junction bases outside the gene matches: 8. The CDR3 DNA follows: TGTGCCAGCAGCTCACAGGGGATAGGATCCGGGGAGCTGTTTTTT. It yields the protein CASSSQGIGSGELFF.

V gene TRBV7-2 combines with J gene TRBJ2-2; D unresolved. This CDR3 is 16 amino acids long. With 3 bases removed from V and 2 bases from J, the gap between germline ends came to 13 bases. Per the germline V gene, CDR1 is SGHTA and CDR2 is FQGNSA. CDR3 DNA: TGTGCCAGCAGCTTCTTGGGTGTTATTAACACCGGGGAGCTGTTTTTT. It codes for CASSFLGVINTGELFF. The variable domain in full, completed from reference TRBV7-2 and TRBJ2-2, reads GAGVSQSPSNKVTEKGKDVELRCDPISGHTALYWYRQSLGQGLEFLIYFQGNSAPDKSGLPSDRFSAERTGGSVSTLTIQRTQQEDSAVYLCASSFLGVINTGELFFGEGSRLTVL.

The V gene is TRBV4-2, the J gene TRBJ2-1, with D uncertain. CDR3 length equals 16 residues. The ends were cut back, 1 base at V and 2 bases at J, with 12 bases in the middle. Looked up from germline, CDR1 is LGHNA and CDR2 is YNFKEQ. The CDR3 loop is CASSQVGGRTYNEQFF. In DNA, the CDR3 is TGTGCCAGCAGCCAAGTCGGCGGCAGAACCTACAATGAGCAGTTCTTC.

This chain's CDR3 is CAWSQGGTEAFF. The CDR3 DNA is TGTGCCTGGAGCCAGGGGGGGACTGAAGCTTTCTTT. The chain carries TRBV30 and TRBJ1-1; TRBD1 aligns across 7 bases. The junction had 3 bases not matched to a gene; V was cut back by 3 bases and J by 5 bases. Per germline, CDR1 GTSNPN and CDR2 SVGIG (reference sequence). This CDR3 is built from 12 residues.

The rearrangement uses TRBV6-5 and TRBJ1-5; D unresolved. Trimming shortened V by 0 bases and J by 7 bases, and 10 bases separated the two germline ends. The CDR3 contains 14 residues. Germline V gives CDR1 MNHEY, CDR2 SVGAGI. This chain's CDR3 is CASSYSPSWQPQHF. The CDR3 DNA sequence: TGTGCCAGCAGTTACTCCCCTAGTTGGCAGCCCCAGCATTTT.

The gene calls are TRBV5-1 and TRBJ2-7; TRBD1 aligns across 12 bases. The ends lost 1 base at V and 4 bases at J; junction bases unmatched: 9. The V gene's germline CDR1 is SGHRS and CDR2 YFSETQ. This CDR3 spans 17 amino acids. The CDR3 sequence is CASSLPGQGAFNYEQYF. The CDR3, as DNA: TGCGCCAGCAGCTTGCCGGGACAGGGGGCTTTTAATTACGAGCAGTACTTC.

CDR3 in DNA: TGTGCCAGCAGCTTAGGCCCGGGATTCAACTATGGCTACACCTTC. Amino acids: CASSLGPGFNYGYTF. The gene calls are TRBV11-2 and TRBJ1-2; D uncertain. The CDR3 has 15 amino acids. CDR1 and CDR2 (germline): SGHAT, FQNNGV. The V end lost 1 base, the J end lost 2 bases, and 11 bases lay between the germline ends.

This chain connects TRBV30 to TRBJ1-5, with D possibly TRBD1 on 5 matching bases. V dropped 1 base and J dropped 4 bases, with 14 bases sitting between them. Germline CDR1 is GTSNPN and CDR2 is SVGIG (reference sequence). This CDR3 spans 15 amino acids. The CDR3 DNA reads as TGTGCCTGGAGTGGCCCCGGGACGGATAATCAGCCCCAGCATTTT. Protein sequence: CAWSGPGTDNQPQHF.

This chain joins TRBV6-5 and TRBJ1-5, with a weak D call TRBD1 (5 bases). Germline loops: CDR1 MNHEY, CDR2 SVGAGI. V lost 0 bases to trimming and J lost 4 bases, with 10 bases between them. The CDR3 is 15 amino acids. The CDR3 spells CASSYSGTVNQPQHF. The DNA for the CDR3 is TGTGCCAGCAGTTACTCCGGGACGGTTAATCAGCCCCAGCATTTT.

The chain is built from TRBV28 and TRBJ2-6; no clear D gene. The germline V gene has CDR1 MDHEN and CDR2 SYDVKM. This CDR3 has 15 amino acids. V shed 2 bases and J shed 0 bases, with 5 bases lying between them. DNA of the CDR3: TGTGCCAGCAGTTTAGGGTCCTCTGGGGCCAACGTCCTGACTTTC. The encoded protein is CASSLGSSGANVLTF.